These 7 T cell receptor beta chains were sequenced from one sample in a study of neurological immune-mediated disorders. One entry per CDR3 protein, called by TCRdb with MiXCR from the 5' RACE reads. The sample has fewer than 85,000 distinct CDR3 sequences, 5% to 6% seen once. Sequenced input: PBMCs. The receptors were gathered from a woman under 40 with multiple sclerosis.

This clonotype has just a few counts. J is TRBJ2-7 and V is TRBV5-1; 7 bases line up with TRBD1. The V gene end was trimmed by 4 bases and the J gene end by 0 bases; junction bases not matched to a gene: 7. The CDR3 loop spans 15 amino acids. The germline gives CDR1 SGHRS, CDR2 YFSETQ. CDR3 amino acids: CASSLGDSSSYEQYF. The DNA for the CDR3 is TGCGCCAGCAGCCTCGGGGACAGTTCCTCCTACGAGCAGTACTTC.

This clonotype has ten or more counts. Germline is not matched at one junction end, which may reflect a read error. This sequence joins TRBV15 and TRBJ1-3; the match to TRBD1 covers 8 bases. The CDR3 consists of 13 residues. Germline values: CDR1 LNHNV, CDR2 YYDKDF (reference sequence). CDR3 bases: TGTGCCACCAGCAGACTAACAGGGGGTGGGGTGGATTTT. Protein: CATSRLTGGGVDF.

The table lists this clonotype with many counts. The rearrangement links TRBV3-1 to TRBJ2-1; the match to TRBD2 covers 7 bases. V gave up 5 bases and J gave up 5 bases; unmatched junction bases: 6. The CDR3 has 14 amino acids. The germline V gene has CDR1 LGHDT and CDR2 YNNKEL (reference sequence). The DNA for the CDR3 is TGTGCCAGCAGCATTAGCGGGTCTAACAATGAGCAGTTCTTC. It is translated as CASSISGSNNEQFF.

The chain combines TRBV4-1 with TRBJ2-1; D call uncertain. Trimming removed 0 bases from V and 0 bases from J, with 6 bases in between. Germline V lookup: CDR1 MGHRA, CDR2 YSYEKL. The CDR3 totals 15 residues. As DNA, the CDR3 is TGCGCCAGCAGCCAAGATGATAGCTCCTACAATGAGCAGTTCTTC. Translation gives CASSQDDSSYNEQFF.

This clonotype was recorded a few times. The chain has TRBV20-1 and TRBJ1-2; D gene uncertain. The CDR3 is 12 residues long. Trimming stripped 2 bases from V and 7 bases from J, with 11 bases between. Germline V gives CDR1 DFQATT, CDR2 SNEGSKA (reference sequence). As DNA, the CDR3 is TGCAGTGCTAGACCCCCTTGGGGTGGCTACACCTTC. It encodes CSARPPWGGYTF.

This clonotype showed up many times. This sequence joins TRBV10-3 and TRBJ1-2; the D is unclear. Germline loops: CDR1 ENHRY, CDR2 SYGVKD. V was clipped by 2 bases and J by 2 bases, with 3 bases between them. CDR3 length: 12 residues. The CDR3 is CAISEGNYGYTF. The DNA for the CDR3 is TGTGCCATCAGTGAGGGGAACTATGGCTACACCTTC.

The J gene is TRBJ2-4, the V gene TRBV5-1, with D uncertain. The CDR3 consists of 14 residues. Germline CDR1 and CDR2: SGHRS and YFSETQ. Trimming removed 2 bases from V and 5 bases from J, with 11 bases in between. CDR3 DNA sequence: TGCGCCAGCAGCTTTGGGCGGTCGGAAAACATTCAGTACTTC. Protein sequence: CASSFGRSENIQYF.